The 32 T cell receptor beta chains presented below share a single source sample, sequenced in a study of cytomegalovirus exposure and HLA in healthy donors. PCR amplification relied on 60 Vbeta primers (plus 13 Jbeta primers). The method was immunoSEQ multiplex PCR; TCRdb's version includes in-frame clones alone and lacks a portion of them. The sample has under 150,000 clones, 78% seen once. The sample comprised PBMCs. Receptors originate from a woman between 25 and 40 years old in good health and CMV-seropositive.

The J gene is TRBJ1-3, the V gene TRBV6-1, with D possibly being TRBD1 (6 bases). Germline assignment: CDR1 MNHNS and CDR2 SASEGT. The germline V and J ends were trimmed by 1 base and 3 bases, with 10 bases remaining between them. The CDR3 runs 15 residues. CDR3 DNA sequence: TGTGCCAGCAGTGAAGGGCAGGGGTATGGAAACACCATATATTTT. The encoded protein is CASSEGQGYGNTIYF.

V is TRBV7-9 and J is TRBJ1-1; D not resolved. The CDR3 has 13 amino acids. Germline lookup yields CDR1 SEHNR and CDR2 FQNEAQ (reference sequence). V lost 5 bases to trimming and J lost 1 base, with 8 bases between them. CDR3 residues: CASSVGSNTEAFF. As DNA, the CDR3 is TGTGCCAGCAGCGTTGGCTCGAACACTGAAGCTTTCTTT. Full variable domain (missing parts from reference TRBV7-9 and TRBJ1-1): DTGVSQNPRHKITKRGQNVTFRCDPISEHNRLYWYRQTLGQGPEFLTYFQNEAQLEKSRLLSDRFSAERPKGSFSTLEIQRTEQGDSAMYLCASSVGSNTEAFFGQGTRLTVV.

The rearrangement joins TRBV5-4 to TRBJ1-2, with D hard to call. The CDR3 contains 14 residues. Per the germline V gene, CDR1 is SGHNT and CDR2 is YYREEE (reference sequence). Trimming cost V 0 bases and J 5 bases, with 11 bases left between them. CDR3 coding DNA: TGTGCCAGCAGCTTGGCCCTGACAAGTTATGGCTACACCTTC. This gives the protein CASSLALTSYGYTF.

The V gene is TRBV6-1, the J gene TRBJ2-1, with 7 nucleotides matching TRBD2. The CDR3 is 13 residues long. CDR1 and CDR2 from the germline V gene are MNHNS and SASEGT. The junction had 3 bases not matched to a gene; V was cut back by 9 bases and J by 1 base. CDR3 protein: CASGAGSYNEQFF. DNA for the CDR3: TGTGCCAGTGGAGCGGGATCCTACAATGAGCAGTTCTTC.

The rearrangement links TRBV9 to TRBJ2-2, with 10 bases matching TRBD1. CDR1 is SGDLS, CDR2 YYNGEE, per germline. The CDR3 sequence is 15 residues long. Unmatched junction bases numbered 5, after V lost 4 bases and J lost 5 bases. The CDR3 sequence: CASSYKGQGTGELFF. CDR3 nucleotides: TGTGCCAGCAGCTATAAGGGACAGGGGACCGGGGAGCTGTTTTTT.

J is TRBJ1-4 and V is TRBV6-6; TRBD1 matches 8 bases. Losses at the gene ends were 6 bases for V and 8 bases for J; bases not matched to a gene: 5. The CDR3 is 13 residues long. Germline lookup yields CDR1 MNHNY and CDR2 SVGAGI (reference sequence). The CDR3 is CASRGQGWEKLFF. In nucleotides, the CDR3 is TGTGCCAGCAGAGGACAGGGTTGGGAAAAACTGTTTTTT.

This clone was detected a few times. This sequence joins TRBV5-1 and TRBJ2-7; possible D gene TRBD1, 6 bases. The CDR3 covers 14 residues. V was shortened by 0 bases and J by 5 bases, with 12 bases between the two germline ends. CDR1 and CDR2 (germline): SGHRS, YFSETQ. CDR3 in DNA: TGCGCCAGCAGCTTGGGGTCACAGGGTAACGAGCAGTACTTC. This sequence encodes CASSLGSQGNEQYF.

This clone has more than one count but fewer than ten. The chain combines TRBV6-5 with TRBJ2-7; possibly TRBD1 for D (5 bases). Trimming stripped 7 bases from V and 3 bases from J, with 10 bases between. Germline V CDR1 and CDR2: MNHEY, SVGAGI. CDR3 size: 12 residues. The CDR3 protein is CASTRDSYEQYF. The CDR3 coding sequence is TGTGCCAGCACCCGAGACAGCTACGAGCAGTACTTC.

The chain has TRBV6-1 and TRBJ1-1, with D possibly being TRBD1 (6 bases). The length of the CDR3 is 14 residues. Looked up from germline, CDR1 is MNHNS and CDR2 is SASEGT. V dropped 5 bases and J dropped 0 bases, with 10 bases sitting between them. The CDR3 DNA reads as TGTGCCAGCAGTCCACGGACAGTGAACACTGAAGCTTTCTTT. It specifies CASSPRTVNTEAFF.

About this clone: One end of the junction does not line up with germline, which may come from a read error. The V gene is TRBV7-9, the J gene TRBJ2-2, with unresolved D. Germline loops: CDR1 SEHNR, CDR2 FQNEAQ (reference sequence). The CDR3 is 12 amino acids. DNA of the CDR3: TGTTCCAGCAGCTTAGCAGAGGGGGAGCTGTTTTTT. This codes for CSSSLAEGELFF.

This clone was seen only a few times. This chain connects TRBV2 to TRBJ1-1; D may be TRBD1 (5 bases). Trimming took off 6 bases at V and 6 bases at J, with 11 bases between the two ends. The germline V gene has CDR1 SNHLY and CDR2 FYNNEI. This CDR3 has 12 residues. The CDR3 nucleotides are TGTGCCAGCAGCGCGGGGCGGGCTGAAGCTTTCTTT. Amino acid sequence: CASSAGRAEAFF.

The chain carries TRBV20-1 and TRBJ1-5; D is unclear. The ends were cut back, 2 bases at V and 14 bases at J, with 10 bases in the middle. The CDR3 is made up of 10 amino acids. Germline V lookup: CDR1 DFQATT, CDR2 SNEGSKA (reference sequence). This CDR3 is CSARNNREHF. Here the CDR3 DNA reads TGCAGTGCTAGAAATAACAGAGAGCATTTT.

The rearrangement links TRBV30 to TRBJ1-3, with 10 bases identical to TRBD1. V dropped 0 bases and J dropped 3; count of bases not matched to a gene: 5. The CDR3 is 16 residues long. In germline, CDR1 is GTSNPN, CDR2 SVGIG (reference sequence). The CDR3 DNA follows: TGTGCCTGGAGTGTTGGACAGGGGGTAGTTGGAAACACCATATATTTT. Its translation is CAWSVGQGVVGNTIYF.

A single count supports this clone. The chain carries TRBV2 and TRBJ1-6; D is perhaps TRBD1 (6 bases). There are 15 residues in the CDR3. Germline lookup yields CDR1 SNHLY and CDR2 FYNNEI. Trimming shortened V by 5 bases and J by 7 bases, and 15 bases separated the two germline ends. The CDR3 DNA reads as TGTGCCAGCAGTCCCGTGACAGGACCCAATTCACCCCTCCACTTT. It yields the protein CASSPVTGPNSPLHF.

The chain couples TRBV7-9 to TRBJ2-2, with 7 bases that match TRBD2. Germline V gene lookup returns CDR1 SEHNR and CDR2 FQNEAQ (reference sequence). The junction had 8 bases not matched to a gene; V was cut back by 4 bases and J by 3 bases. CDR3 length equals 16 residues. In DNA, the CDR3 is TGTGCCAGCAGCTCCGAAGCGGGGCGGCACACCGGGGAGCTGTTTTTT. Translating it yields CASSSEAGRHTGELFF.

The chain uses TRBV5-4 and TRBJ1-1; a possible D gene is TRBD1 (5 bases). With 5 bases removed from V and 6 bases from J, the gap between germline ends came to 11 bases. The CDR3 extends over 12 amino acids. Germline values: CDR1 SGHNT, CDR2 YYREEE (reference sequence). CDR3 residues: CASSTGFAEAFF. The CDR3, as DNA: TGTGCCAGCAGTACAGGTTTCGCTGAAGCTTTCTTT.

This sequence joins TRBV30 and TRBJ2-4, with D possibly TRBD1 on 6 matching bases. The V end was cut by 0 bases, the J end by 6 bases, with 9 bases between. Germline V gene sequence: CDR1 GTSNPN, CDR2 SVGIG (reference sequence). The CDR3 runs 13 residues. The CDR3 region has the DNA TGTGCCTGGAGTGTTGGACAGACAAACATTCAGTACTTC. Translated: CAWSVGQTNIQYF.

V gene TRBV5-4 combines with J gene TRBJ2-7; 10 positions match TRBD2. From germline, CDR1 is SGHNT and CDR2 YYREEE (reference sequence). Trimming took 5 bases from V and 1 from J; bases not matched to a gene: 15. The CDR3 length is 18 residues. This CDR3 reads CASSNRGPAGGASYEQYF. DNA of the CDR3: TGTGCCAGCAGTAACAGGGGCCCAGCGGGGGGGGCGTCCTACGAGCAGTACTTC.

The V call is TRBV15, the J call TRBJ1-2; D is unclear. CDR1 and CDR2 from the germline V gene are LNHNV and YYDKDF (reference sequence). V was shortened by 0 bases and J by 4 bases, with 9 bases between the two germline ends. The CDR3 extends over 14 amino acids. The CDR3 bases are TGTGCCACCAGCAGAGATCTGCGGGGCTATGGCTACACCTTC. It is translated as CATSRDLRGYGYTF.

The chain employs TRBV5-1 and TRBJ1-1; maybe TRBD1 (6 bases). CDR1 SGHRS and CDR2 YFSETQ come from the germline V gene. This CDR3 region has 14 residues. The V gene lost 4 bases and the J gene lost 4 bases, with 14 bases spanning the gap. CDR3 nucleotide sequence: TGCGCCAGCAGCCCCTATACAGGGCCCACTGAAGCTTTCTTT. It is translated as CASSPYTGPTEAFF. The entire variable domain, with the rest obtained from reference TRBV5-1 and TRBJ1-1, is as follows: KAGVTQTPRYLIKTRGQQVTLSCSPISGHRSVSWYQQTPGQGLQFLFEYFSETQRNKGNFPGRFSGRQFSNSRSEMNVSTLELGDSALYLCASSPYTGPTEAFFGQGTRLTVV.

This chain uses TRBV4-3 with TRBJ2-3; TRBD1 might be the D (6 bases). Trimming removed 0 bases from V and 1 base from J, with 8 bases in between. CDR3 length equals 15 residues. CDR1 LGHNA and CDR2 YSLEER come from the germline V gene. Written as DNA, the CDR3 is TGCGCCAGCAGCCAAGAACCAGGGGGCACAGATACGCAGTATTTT. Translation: CASSQEPGGTDTQYF.

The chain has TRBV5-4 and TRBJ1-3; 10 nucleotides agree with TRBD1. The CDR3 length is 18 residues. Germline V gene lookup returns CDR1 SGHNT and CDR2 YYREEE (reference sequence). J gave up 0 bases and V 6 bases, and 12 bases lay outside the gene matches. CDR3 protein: CASNPRDRGHYSGNTIYF. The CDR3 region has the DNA TGTGCCAGCAACCCCCGGGACAGGGGACATTACTCTGGAAACACCATATATTTT.

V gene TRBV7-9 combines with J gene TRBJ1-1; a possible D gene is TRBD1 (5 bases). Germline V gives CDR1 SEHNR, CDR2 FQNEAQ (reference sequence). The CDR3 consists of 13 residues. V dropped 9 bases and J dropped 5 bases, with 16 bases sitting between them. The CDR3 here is CARRGPRETEAFF. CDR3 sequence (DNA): TGTGCCAGGAGGGGCCCCCGGGAGACTGAAGCTTTCTTT.

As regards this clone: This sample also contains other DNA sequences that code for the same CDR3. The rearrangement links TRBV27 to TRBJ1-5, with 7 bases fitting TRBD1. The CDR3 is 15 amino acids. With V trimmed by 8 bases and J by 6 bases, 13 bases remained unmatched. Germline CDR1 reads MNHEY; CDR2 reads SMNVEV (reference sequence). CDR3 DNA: TGTGCCAGCCAGAGACAGGGTATATTGGGTCAGCCCCAGCATTTT. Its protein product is CASQRQGILGQPQHF.

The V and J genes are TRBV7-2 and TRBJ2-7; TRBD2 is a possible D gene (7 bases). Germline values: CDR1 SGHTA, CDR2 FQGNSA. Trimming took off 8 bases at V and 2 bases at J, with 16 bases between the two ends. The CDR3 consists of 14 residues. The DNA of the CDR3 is TGTGCCAGCTCCGAAAAGGGGGGGCCCTACGAGCAGTACTTC. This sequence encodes CASSEKGGPYEQYF.

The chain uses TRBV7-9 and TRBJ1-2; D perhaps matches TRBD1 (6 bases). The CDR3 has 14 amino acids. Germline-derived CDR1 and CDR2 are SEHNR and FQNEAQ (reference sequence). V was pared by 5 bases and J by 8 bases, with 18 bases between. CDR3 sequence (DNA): TGTGCCAGCAGCGCGATGACAGGTCGGGGCGGCTACACCTTC. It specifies CASSAMTGRGGYTF. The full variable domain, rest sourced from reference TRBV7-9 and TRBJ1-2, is DTGVSQNPRHKITKRGQNVTFRCDPISEHNRLYWYRQTLGQGPEFLTYFQNEAQLEKSRLLSDRFSAERPKGSFSTLEIQRTEQGDSAMYLCASSAMTGRGGYTFGSGTRLTVV.

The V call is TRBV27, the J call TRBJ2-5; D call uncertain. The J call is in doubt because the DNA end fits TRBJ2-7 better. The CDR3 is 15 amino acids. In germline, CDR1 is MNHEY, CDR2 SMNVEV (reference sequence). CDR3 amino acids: CASSLTAGSSYEQYF. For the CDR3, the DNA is TGTGCCAGCAGTTTAACGGCAGGAAGCTCCTACGAGCAGTACTTC.

CDR3 in amino acids: CASSFNGLGSPLHF. The CDR3 DNA reads as TGTGCCAGCAGTTTTAACGGTCTCGGTTCACCCCTCCACTTT. The V and J genes are TRBV27 and TRBJ1-6; no reliable D call. Germline V lookup: CDR1 MNHEY, CDR2 SMNVEV (reference sequence). With 3 bases removed from V and 9 bases from J, the gap between germline ends came to 12 bases. CDR3 length: 14 residues.

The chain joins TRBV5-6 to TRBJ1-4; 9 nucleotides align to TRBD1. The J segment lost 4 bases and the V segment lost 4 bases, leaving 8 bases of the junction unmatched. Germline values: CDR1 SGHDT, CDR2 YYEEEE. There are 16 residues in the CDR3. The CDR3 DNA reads TGTGCCAGCAGCACCAAACAGGGGGCCATTAATGAAAAACTGTTTTTT. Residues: CASSTKQGAINEKLFF.

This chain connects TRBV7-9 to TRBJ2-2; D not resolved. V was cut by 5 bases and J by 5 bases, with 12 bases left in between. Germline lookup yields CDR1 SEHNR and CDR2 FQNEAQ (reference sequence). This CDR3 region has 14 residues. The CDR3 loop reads CASSPTGQTGELFF. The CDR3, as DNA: TGTGCCAGCAGCCCAACTGGGCAAACCGGGGAGCTGTTTTTT.

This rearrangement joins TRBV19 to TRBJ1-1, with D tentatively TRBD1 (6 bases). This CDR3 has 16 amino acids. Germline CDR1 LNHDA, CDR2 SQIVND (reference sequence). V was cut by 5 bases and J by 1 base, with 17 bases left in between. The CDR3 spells CASSLRTVSRNTEAFF. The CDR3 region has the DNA TGTGCCAGTAGTCTAAGGACAGTTTCGAGGAACACTGAAGCTTTCTTT.

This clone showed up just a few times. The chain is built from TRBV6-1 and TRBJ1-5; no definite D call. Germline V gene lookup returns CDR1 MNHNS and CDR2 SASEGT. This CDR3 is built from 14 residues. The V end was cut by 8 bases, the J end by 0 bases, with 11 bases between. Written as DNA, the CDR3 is TGTGCCAGCGAGAGACAACTTAGCAATCAGCCCCAGCATTTT. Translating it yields CASERQLSNQPQHF.